This T cell receptor (beta chain) was profiled in a study of T cells in Graves' hyperthyroidism and ophthalmopathy. Trimming left V 1 base short and J 5 bases short, with 9 bases between. The CDR3 contains 13 residues. CDR1 SQVTM and CDR2 ANQGSEA come from the germline V gene. Authors of the study amplified TCR beta CDR3 regions from RNA transcripts. The TCR CDR3 first-round RT-PCR relied on the HTBI primer set. TCRdb processed the multiplex PCR reads anew with MiXCR; each CDR3 protein has one entry. In the table there are approximately 560,000 distinct CDR3 sequences, 40% to 55% of which are singletons. Newly diagnosed hyperthyroidism, duration under 2 months, in patients aged 18 to 65.

The source material was peripheral blood or thyroid tissue (not recorded which). This clonotype was obtained from a woman aged 18-29 years with Graves' hyperthyroidism. The chain employs TRBV29-1 and TRBJ1-5; D might be TRBD1 (5 bases). CDR3 in amino acids: CSVEGQNDQPQHF. CDR3 nucleotide sequence: TGCAGCGTTGAAGGACAGAACGATCAGCCCCAGCATTTT.